Given below is one T cell receptor (beta chain) in context. Its antigen is as yet unknown. V lost 4 bases to trimming and J lost 0 bases, with 13 bases between them. Germline V gene data show CDR1 as SGHRS and CDR2 as YFSETQ. There are 15 residues in the CDR3. This entry comes from a study of CD8+ T cells in alopecia areata. Treatment reported: oral pan-JAK inhibitor, 5-10 mg twice daily. Study-level results: In scalp, tofacitinib significantly decreased clonality and expanded CD8+ clones among the top 100.

Extraction of RNA preceded its reverse transcription into cDNA, which served as the sequencing template. Generated by immunoSEQ multiplex PCR, the TCRdb table keeps only in-frame clones and is missing some. The sample records 64,000 or so clones, 40% to 55% being singletons. The sequence derives from a human donor with alopecia areata. This material consisted of CD8+ T cells sorted from blood, taken around week 36, from a patient treated with tofacitinib. The genes are TRBV5-1 and TRBJ1-2; a possible D gene is TRBD1 (6 bases). The CDR3 DNA reads TGCGCCAGCAGCCTACGGACAGATACTAACTATGGCTACACCTTC. Amino acids: CASSLRTDTNYGYTF.